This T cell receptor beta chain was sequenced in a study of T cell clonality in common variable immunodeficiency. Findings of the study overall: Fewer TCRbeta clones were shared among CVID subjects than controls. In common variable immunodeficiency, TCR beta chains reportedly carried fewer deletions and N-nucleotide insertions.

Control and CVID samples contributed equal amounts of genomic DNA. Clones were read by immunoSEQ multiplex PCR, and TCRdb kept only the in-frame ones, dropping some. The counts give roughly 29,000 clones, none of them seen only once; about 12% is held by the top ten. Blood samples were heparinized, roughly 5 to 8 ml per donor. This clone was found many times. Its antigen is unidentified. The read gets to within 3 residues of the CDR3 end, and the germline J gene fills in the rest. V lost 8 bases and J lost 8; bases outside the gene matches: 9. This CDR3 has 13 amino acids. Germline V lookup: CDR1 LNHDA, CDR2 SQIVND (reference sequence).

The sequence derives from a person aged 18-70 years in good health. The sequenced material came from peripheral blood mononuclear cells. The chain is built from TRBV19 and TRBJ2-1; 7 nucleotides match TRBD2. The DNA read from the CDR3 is TGTGCCAGTGGCAGGGAGGGGATCTATGAG. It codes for CASGREGIYE. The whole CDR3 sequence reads CASGREGIYEQFF.